This paragraph covers one T cell receptor (beta chain) sequence. The record originates from a study of chemoradiotherapy in HPV16-positive cancers. Using immunoSEQ multiplex PCR, the repertoire was profiled, and TCRdb retains in-frame clones only, with some absent. The sample has 7,500 to 8,000 clones; about 88% are singletons. This CDR3 comprises 14 residues. The V and J ends lost 2 bases and 1 base respectively, with 5 bases between them. The germline V gene encodes CDR1 SGHAT and CDR2 FQNNGV. V gene TRBV11-2 combines with J gene TRBJ1-4, with no clear D. The receptor's source is a human donor with HPV-associated anogenital cancer. Sequenced material: tumor tissue, taken from a patient who underwent chemoradiotherapy. CDR3 coding DNA: TGTGCCAGCAGCTTAAGCCTAACTAATGAAAAACTGTTTTTT. Residues: CASSLSLTNEKLFF.